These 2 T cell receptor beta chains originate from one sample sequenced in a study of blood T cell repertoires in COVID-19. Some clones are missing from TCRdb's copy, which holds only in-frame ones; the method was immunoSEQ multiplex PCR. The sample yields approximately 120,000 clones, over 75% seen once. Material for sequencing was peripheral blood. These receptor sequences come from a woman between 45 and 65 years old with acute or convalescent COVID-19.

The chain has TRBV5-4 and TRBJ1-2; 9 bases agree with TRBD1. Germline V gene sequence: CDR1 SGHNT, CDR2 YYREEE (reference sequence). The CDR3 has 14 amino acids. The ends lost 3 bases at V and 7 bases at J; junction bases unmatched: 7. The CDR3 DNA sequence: TGTGCCAGCAGCTGGACGGACAGGGGCGGTGGCTACACCTTC. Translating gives CASSWTDRGGGYTF.

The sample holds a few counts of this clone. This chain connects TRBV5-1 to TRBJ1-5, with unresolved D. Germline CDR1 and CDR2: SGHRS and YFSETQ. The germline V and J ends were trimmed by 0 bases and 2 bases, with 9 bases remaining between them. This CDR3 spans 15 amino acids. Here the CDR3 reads CASSLGLAGNQPQHF. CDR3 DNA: TGCGCCAGCAGCTTGGGGTTGGCAGGCAATCAGCCCCAGCATTTT.